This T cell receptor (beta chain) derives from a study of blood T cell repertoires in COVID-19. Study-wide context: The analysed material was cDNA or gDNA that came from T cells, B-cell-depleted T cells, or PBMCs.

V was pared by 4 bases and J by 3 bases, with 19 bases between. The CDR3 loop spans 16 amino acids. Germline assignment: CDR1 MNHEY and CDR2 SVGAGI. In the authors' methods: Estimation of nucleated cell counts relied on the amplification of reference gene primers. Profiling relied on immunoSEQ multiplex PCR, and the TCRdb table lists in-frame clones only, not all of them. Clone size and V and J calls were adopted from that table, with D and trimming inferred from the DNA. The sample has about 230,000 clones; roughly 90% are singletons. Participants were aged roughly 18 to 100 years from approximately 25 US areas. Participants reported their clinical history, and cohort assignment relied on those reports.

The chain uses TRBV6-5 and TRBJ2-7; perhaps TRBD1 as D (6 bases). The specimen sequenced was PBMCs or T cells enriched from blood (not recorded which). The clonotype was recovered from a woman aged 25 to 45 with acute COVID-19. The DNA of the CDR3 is TGTGCCAGCAGTTCCCCAAGACCGGGACACTTCTACGAGCAGTACTTC. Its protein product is CASSSPRPGHFYEQYF.